This entry concerns a single TCR beta chain. Germline lookup yields CDR1 SGHRS and CDR2 YFSETQ. The CDR3 is made up of 12 amino acids. V trimming: 6 bases; J trimming: 2 bases; junction bases outside the gene matches: 1. This specimen belongs to a study of cytomegalovirus exposure and HLA in healthy donors. It was with 60 Vbeta and 13 Jbeta primers that the PCR ran. Using immunoSEQ multiplex PCR, the repertoire was profiled, and TCRdb retains in-frame clones only, with some absent. Of a few hundred thousand clones listed, roughly 86% are singletons. V is TRBV5-1 and J is TRBJ2-7; 8 nucleotides match TRBD2. The source of this sequence is a woman between 40 and 55 years old in good health and CMV-seropositive. The sequenced sample consisted of PBMCs. The CDR3 DNA reads TGCGCCAGCAACGGGGGGGCCTACGAGCAGTACTTC. It encodes CASNGGAYEQYF.